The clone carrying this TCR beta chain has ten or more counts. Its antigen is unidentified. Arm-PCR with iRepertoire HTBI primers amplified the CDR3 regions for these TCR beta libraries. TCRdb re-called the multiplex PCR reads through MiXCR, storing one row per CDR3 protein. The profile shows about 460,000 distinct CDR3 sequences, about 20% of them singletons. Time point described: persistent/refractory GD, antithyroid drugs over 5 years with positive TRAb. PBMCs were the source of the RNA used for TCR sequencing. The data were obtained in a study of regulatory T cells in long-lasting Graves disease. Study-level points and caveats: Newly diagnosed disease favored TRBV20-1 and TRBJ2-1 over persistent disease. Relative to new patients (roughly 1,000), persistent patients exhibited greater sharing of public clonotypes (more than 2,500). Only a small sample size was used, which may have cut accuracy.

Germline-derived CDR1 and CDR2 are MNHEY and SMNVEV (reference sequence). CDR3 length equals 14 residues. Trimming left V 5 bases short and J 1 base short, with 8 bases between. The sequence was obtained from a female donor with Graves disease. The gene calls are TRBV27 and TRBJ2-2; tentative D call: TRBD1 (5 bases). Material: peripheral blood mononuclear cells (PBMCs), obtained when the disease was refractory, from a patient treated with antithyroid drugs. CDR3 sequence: CASSPTVNTGELFF. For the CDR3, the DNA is TGTGCCAGCAGTCCGACAGTGAACACCGGGGAGCTGTTTTTT.